Below, one T cell receptor beta chain is given with its context. This CDR3 spans 17 amino acids. From germline, CDR1 is MGHRA and CDR2 YSYEKL. V was clipped by 0 bases and J by 4 bases, with 18 bases between them. This entry belongs to a study of blood T cell repertoires in COVID-19. About the study: Researchers got acute and convalescent COVID-19 samples from the United States, Italy and Spain. T cells, B-cell-depleted T cells, or PBMCs supplied cDNA or gDNA.

Original methodology: Reference gene primer amplification yielded estimated nucleated cell counts. Data came from immunoSEQ multiplex PCR; TCRdb stores just in-frame clones and leaves some out. Clonal size and the V and J genes are those of that table, whereas D and trimming came from the DNA. The sample has 120,000 or so clones; around 78% are singletons. This chain joins TRBV4-1 and TRBJ1-2; the D gene is possibly TRBD1 (5 bases). The source material was peripheral blood. This receptor was taken from a man between 65 and 85 years old with acute or convalescent COVID-19. This chain's CDR3 is CASSQDRTGERRYGYTF. DNA for the CDR3: TGCGCCAGCAGCCAAGATCGGACGGGGGAGCGGCGCTATGGCTACACCTTC.